This T cell receptor (beta chain) emerged from a study of T cell responses to AZD1222 COVID-19 vaccine. Study-wide results and caveats: Receipt of two AZD1222 doses was followed by a rise in Spike-specific TCR breadth and depth. White British ancestry dominated among donors, who included more females, and clonal diversity was possibly underestimated. Seropositive AZD1222 recipients at baseline numbered only five or six. Sampling that yielded the repertoires occurred only after the peak T cell response.

Comments on this clone: Antigen: not known.

CDR1 and CDR2 (germline): ENHRY, SYGVKD. CDR3 size: 12 residues. Between the trimmed V and J ends, which lost 11 bases and 3 bases, there was a span of 13 bases. Sequenced by immunoSEQ multiplex PCR; TCRdb stores in-frame clones only, minus some. Of roughly 100,000 clones in the sample, roughly nine tenths were seen once. The receptor was derived from an adult who received the MenACWY meningococcal vaccine as a control. The chain joins TRBV10-3 to TRBJ1-2; no definite D call. Sequenced material: peripheral blood, taken 28 days after the second dose of the MenACWY control vaccine. CDR3 residues: CAAGRDDYGYTF. In DNA form, the CDR3 reads TGTGCCGCCGGGCGGGATGACTATGGCTACACCTTC.